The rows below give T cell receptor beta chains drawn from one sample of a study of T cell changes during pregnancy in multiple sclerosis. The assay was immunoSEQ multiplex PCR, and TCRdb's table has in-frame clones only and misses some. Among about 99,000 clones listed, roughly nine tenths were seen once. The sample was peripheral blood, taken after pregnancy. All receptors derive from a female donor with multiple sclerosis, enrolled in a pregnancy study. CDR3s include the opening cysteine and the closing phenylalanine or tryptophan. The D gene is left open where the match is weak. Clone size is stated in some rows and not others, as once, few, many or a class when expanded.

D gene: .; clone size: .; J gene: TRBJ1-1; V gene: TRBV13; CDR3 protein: CASSRGPYMNTEAFF; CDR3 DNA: TGTGCCAGCAGCAGGGGTCCATATATGAACACTGAAGCTTTCTTT
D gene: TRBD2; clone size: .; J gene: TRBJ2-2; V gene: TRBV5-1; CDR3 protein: CASSPQAGVAGELFF; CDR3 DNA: TGCGCCAGCAGCCCGCAAGCGGGAGTCGCCGGGGAGCTGTTTTTT
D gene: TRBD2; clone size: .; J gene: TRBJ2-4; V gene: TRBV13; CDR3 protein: CASSSRWEGGIQYF; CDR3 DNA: TGTGCCAGCAGCTCCCGTTGGGAGGGCGGCATTCAGTACTTC
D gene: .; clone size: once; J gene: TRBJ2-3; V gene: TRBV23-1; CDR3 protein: CASYSRLTSTDTQYF; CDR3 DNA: TGCGCCAGCTACAGTAGGCTCACTAGCACAGATACGCAGTATTTT
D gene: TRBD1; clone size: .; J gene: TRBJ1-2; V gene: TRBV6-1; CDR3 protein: CASRTGAYNWGYTF; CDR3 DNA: TGTGCCAGCAGAACAGGGGCCTACAACTGGGGCTACACCTTC
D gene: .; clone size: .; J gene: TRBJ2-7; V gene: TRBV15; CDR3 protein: CATSSRVTGNEQYF; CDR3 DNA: TGTGCCACCAGCAGCAGGGTAACAGGAAACGAGCAGTACTTC
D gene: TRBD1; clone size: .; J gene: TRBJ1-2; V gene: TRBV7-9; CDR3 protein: CASSLVTQGFSNYGYTF; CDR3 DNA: TGTGCCAGCAGCTTAGTGACACAGGGGTTTAGTAACTATGGCTACACCTTC
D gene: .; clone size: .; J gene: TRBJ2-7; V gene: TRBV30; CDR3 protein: CAWRGEVLGSYEQYF; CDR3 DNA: TGTGCCTGGAGAGGCGAGGTTCTTGGATCCTACGAGCAGTACTTC
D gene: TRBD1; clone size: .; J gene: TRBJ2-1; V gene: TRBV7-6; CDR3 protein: CASSLVGGTGGTLGYNEQFF; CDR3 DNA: TGTGCCAGCAGCTTAGTGGGCGGGACAGGGGGAACTCTGGGTTACAATGAGCAGTTCTTC
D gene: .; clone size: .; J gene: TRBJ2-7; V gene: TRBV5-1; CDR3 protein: CASSTGLTRNEQYF; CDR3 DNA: TGCGCCAGCAGCACCGGACTAACTCGGAACGAGCAGTACTTC
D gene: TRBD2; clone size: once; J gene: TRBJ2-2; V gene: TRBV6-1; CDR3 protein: CATILAGATGELFF; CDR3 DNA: TGTGCCACCATACTAGCGGGGGCCACCGGGGAGCTGTTTTTT
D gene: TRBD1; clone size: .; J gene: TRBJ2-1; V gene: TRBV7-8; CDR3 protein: CASSEKRDRLYNEQFF; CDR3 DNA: TGTGCCAGCAGCGAAAAGAGGGACAGATTATACAATGAGCAGTTCTTC
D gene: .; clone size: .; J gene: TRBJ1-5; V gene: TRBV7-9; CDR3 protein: CASSLGRTNSNQPQHF; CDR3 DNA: TGTGCCAGCAGCCTCGGACGGACTAATAGCAATCAGCCCCAGCATTTT
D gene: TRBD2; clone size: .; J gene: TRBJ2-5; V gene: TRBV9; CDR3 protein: CASSASTSPSGVQETQYF; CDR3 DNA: TGTGCCAGCAGCGCCTCAACCTCGCCTAGCGGGGTACAAGAGACCCAGTACTTC
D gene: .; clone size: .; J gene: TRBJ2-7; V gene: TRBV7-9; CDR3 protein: CASSDRTREQYF; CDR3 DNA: TGTGCCAGCAGCGACCGGACTCGCGAGCAGTACTTC
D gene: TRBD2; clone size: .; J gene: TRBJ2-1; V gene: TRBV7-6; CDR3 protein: CASSPSPSGGNEQFF; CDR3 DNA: TGTGCCAGCAGCCCAAGCCCTAGCGGGGGCAATGAGCAGTTCTTC
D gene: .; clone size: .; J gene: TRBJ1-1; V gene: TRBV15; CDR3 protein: CATSNWEGGGTEAFF; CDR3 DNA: TGTGCCACCAGCAACTGGGAGGGGGGGGGAACTGAAGCTTTCTTT
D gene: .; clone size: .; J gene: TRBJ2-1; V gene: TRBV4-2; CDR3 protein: CASSSPGEGEQFF; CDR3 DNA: TGTGCCAGCAGCAGCCCAGGGGAGGGGGAGCAGTTCTTC
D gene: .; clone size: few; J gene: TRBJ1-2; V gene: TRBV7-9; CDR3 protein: CASSLTPAQLYGYTF; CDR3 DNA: TGTGCCAGCAGTCTAACCCCGGCACAGCTCTATGGCTACACCTTC
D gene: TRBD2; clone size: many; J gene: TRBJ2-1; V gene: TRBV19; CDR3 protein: CASSIQAGDYNEQFF; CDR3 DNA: TGTGCCAGTAGTATTCAAGCGGGGGATTACAATGAGCAGTTCTTC